This T cell receptor beta chain stems from a study of cytomegalovirus exposure and HLA in healthy donors. From germline, CDR1 is SGDLS and CDR2 YYNGEE. V dropped 3 bases and J dropped 3 bases, with 13 bases sitting between them. The CDR3 is 14 residues long. In the PCR, 60 Vbeta and 13 Jbeta primers were used. Here immunoSEQ multiplex PCR was the method, and the copy in TCRdb shows in-frame clones only, minus some. The data contain about 190,000 clones, just under 75% of them singletons. The TCR comes from a man aged 25-45 years in good health and CMV-seropositive. The V gene is TRBV9, the J gene TRBJ2-7; maybe TRBD1 (6 bases). Specimen: PBMCs. The CDR3 sequence is CASSARDKFYEQYF. The CDR3 region has the DNA TGTGCCAGCAGCGCCCGGGACAAGTTCTACGAGCAGTACTTC.